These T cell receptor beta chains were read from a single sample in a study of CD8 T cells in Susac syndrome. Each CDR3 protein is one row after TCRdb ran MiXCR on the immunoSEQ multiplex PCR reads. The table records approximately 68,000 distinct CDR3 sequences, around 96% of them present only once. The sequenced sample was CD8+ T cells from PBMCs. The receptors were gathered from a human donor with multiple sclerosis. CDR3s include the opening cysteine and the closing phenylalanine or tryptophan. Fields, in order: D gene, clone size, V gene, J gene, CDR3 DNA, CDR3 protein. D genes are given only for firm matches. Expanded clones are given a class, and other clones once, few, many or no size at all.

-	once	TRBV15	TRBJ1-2	TGTGCCACCAGCACGCGGGGTCATGATGGCTACACCTTC	CATSTRGHDGYTF
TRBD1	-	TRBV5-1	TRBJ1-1	TGCGCCAGCAGCCTCAACGGACAGGGAAGGAACACTGAAGCTTTCTTT	CASSLNGQGRNTEAFF
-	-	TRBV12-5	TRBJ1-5	TGTGCTAGTGGTTTGTCTCAGCCCCAGCATTTT	CASGLSQPQHF
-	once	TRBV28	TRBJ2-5	TGTGCCAGCAGTATGGTAACAGGGTCCCTACAAGAGACCCAGTACTTC	CASSMVTGSLQETQYF
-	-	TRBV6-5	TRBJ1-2	TGTGCCAGCAGTTACTCCCAGGGCGGCGGCTACACCTTC	CASSYSQGGGYTF
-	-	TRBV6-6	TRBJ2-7	TGTGCCAGCAGTGTCACGGGCATCTCCTTCGAGCAGTACTTC	CASSVTGISFEQYF
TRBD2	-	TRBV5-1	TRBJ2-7	TGCGCCAGCAGATCCCCGGGAGGTACCTACGAGCAGTACTTC	CASRSPGGTYEQYF
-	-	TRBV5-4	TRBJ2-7	TGTGCCAGCAGCTTAGGGACCGCCACCTACGAGCAGTACTTC	CASSLGTATYEQYF
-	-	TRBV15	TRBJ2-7	TGTGCCACCAGGTTGGGCTCAGGAAGGACCTACGAGCAGTACTTC	CATRLGSGRTYEQYF
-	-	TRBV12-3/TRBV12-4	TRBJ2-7	TGTGCCAGCAGTTCAGGGGCTACCTACGAGCAGTACTTC	CASSSGATYEQYF
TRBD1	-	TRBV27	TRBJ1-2	TGTGCCAGCAGTTTTCGGCAGGGGGACGGCTACACCTTC	CASSFRQGDGYTF
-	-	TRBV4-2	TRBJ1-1	TGTGCCAGCAGCCAAGAAGGAAGGGGCCACGACACTGAAGCTTTCTTT	CASSQEGRGHDTEAFF
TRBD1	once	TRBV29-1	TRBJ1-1	TGCAGTTCCCAGGGGACAGGGGGGACTGAAGCTTTCTTT	CSSQGTGGTEAFF
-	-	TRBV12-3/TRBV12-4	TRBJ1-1	TGTGCCAGCAGTTCATCCCCTGAAACTTTCTTT	CASSSSPETFF
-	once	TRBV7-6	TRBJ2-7	TGTGCCAGCAGCTTAGCCACAGGTATCTCCTACGAGCAGTACTTC	CASSLATGISYEQYF
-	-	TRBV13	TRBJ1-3	TGTGCCAGCAGCTTATATCCGGGGGCAGGAGGAAACACCATATATTTT	CASSLYPGAGGNTIYF
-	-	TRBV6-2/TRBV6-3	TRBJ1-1	TGTGCCAGCAGTTACTCAGTAGAAGCTTTCTTT	CASSYSVEAFF
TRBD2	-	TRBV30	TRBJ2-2	TGTGCCTGGAGGGAGATAGCGGGAGGAAAGCTGTTTTTT	CAWREIAGGKLFF
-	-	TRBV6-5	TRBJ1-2	TGTGCCAGCAGCCTAGGGGAGAGACTTTATGGCTACACCTTC	CASSLGERLYGYTF
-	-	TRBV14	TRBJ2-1	TGTGCCAGCAGCCAAAAAGCGGGCAATGAGCAGTTCTTC	CASSQKAGNEQFF
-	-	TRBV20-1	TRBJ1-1	TGCAGTGCTCGGCGGGGATCCCCCGAAGCTTTCTTT	CSARRGSPEAFF
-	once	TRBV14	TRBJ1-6	TGTGCCAGCAGCCAAGTCATGGGGGCTTATTCACCCCTCCACTTT	CASSQVMGAYSPLHF
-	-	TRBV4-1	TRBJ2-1	TGCGCCAGCAGCCAAGATTTCGGGTCAGGACTTTCTTCATTCTTC	CASSQDFGSGLSSFF
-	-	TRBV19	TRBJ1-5	TGTGCCAGTAGTATCATCCCCTTCGTGCCGGATGATAGCAATCAGCCCCAGCATTTT	CASSIIPFVPDDSNQPQHF
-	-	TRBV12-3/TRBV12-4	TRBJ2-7	TGTGCCAGCGGCCTAACCGAGCAGTACTTC	CASGLTEQYF
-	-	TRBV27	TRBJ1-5	TGTGCCAGCAGTTTTACGGCAGGTAGTCAGCCCCAGCATTTT	CASSFTAGSQPQHF
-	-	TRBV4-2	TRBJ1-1	TGTGCCAGCAGCCAAGAGGGAGCCTTGAACACTGAAGCTTTCTTT	CASSQEGALNTEAFF
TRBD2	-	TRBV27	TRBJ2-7	TGTGCCAGCAGTCCAGGGACTAGCGGTTTCGAGCAGTACTTC	CASSPGTSGFEQYF
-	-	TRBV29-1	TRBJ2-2	TGCAGCGTTGAATGGGGAGCGAACACCGGGGAGCTGTTTTTT	CSVEWGANTGELFF
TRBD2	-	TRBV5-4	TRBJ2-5	TGTGCCAGCAGCTTGGCGGGGGGGGAGACCCAGTACTTC	CASSLAGGETQYF
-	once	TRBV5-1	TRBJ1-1	TGCGCCAGCAGCTTGGGCCGTCGGGGAAGGAACACTGAAGCTTTCTTT	CASSLGRRGRNTEAFF
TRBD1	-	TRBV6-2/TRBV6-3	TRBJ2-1	TGTGCCAGCAGTTACCCGCTGCCAGATTCTACGGACAGGGGTACCAATGAGCAGTTCTTC	CASSYPLPDSTDRGTNEQFF
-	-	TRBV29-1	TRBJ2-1	TGCAGCGTTGTGAGACAGAACAATGAGCAGTTCTTC	CSVVRQNNEQFF
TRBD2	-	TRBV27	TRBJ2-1	TGTGCCAGCAGCGTACTAGCGGGTGCCTCCTACAATGAGCAGTTCTTC	CASSVLAGASYNEQFF
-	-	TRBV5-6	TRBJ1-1	TGTGCCAGCTCCCCCGGGGTGAACACTGAAGCTTTCTTT	CASSPGVNTEAFF
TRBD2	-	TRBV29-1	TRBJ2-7	TGCAGCGTTGATCTAGCGGGCTCCTACGAGCAGTACTTC	CSVDLAGSYEQYF
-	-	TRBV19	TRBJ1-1	TGTGCCACAAACGAAGCTTTCTTT	CATNEAFF
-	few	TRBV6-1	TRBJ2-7	TGTGCCAGCACTCAAAACCATGGGCCCAAGGACTACGAGCAGTACTTC	CASTQNHGPKDYEQYF
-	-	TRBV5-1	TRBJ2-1	TGCGCCAGCAGAATCTACGGGCCGGCGAATGAGCAGTTCTTC	CASRIYGPANEQFF
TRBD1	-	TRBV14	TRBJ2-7	TGTGCCAGCAGCCAATTGACAGGGCTTCGCTCCTACGAGCAGTACTTC	CASSQLTGLRSYEQYF
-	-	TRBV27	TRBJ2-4	TGTGCCAGCAGTTCCTTGGAAAGGGCCTTAGCCAAAAACATTCAGTACTTC	CASSSLERALAKNIQYF
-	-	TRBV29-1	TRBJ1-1	TGCAGCGTTGAAGAAGGAGGGATTGAAGCTTTCTTT	CSVEEGGIEAFF
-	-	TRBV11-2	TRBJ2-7	TGTGCCAGCAGCTTAGATATGTTCTACGAGCAGTACTTC	CASSLDMFYEQYF
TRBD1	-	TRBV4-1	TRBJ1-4	TGCGCCAGCAGCCAAGTCCCTTATCGACAGGGGGCTAATGAAAAACTGTTTTTT	CASSQVPYRQGANEKLFF
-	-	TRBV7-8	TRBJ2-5	TGTGCCAGCAGCTTAGGGCCCTACGGGGGCGGGGAAGAGACCCAGTACTTC	CASSLGPYGGGEETQYF
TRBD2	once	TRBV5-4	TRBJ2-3	TGTGCCAGCAGCCGGGGACTAGGACCCACAGATACGCAGTATTTT	CASSRGLGPTDTQYF
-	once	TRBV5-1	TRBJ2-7	TGCGCCAGCAGCTTGGTAGGGTCGGAGTACGAGCAGTACTTC	CASSLVGSEYEQYF
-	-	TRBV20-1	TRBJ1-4	TGCAGTGCTAGCTCAGGGGAGGACCCAACTAATGAAAAACTGTTTTTT	CSASSGEDPTNEKLFF
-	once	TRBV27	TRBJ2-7	TGTGCCAGCAGTGGGGGCTACTGGCACGAGCAGTACTTC	CASSGGYWHEQYF
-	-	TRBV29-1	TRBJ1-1	TGCAGCGTTAACGGGCAGGTCGTGGGAATGAACACTGAAGCTTTCTTT	CSVNGQVVGMNTEAFF
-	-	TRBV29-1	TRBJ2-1	TGCAGCGGAATATCCCCCTACAATGAGCAGTTCTTC	CSGISPYNEQFF
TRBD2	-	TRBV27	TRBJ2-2	TGTGCCAGCAGTTTCGGACTAGCTTACACCGGGGAGCTGTTTTTT	CASSFGLAYTGELFF
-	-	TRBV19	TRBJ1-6	TGTGCCAGTAGTGCCCTAGGAGGGTCACCCCTCCACTTT	CASSALGGSPLHF
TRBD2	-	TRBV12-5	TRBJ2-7	TGTGCTAGTGGTCCGTGGGGGGGGAGAGAGCAGTACTTC	CASGPWGGREQYF